This T cell receptor beta chain came from a study of blood T cell repertoires in COVID-19. As for the study in general: Material from acute and convalescent COVID-19 was sourced from the United States, Italy and Spain.

Participants were aged about 18 to 100 years from about two dozen US areas. Clinical history reported by participants formed the basis on which cohorts were assigned. In the original processing: For nucleated cells, counts were estimated from reference gene primer amplification. Here immunoSEQ multiplex PCR was the method, and the copy in TCRdb shows in-frame clones only, minus some. V and J calls plus clone size are reproduced from that table; the DNA served to infer D and trimming. The sample lists almost 400,000 clones, approximately 88% occurring once. There are 13 residues in the CDR3. Trimming left V 6 bases short and J 7 bases short, with 10 bases between. Germline-derived CDR1 and CDR2 are MGHDK and SYGVNS.

The chain joins TRBV25-1 to TRBJ1-6; D gene unclear. The clonotype was recovered from a young woman with acute COVID-19. The specimen was PBMCs or T cells enriched from blood (not recorded which). CDR3 in DNA: TGTGCCAGCAGACCAGACGGGAATTCACCCCTCCACTTT. Its protein is CASRPDGNSPLHF. The full variable domain, in which reference TRBV25-1 and TRBJ1-6 provide the parts outside the CDR3, is EADIYQTPRYLVIGTGKKITLECSQTMGHDKMYWYQQDPGMELHLIHYSYGVNSTEKGDLSSESTVSRIRTEHFPLTLESARPSHTSQYLCASRPDGNSPLHFGNGTRLTVT.